The 32 T cell receptor beta chains listed next were all sequenced from one sample in a study of cytomegalovirus exposure and HLA in healthy donors. PCR was performed using 60 Vbeta and 13 Jbeta primers. Measured with immunoSEQ multiplex PCR; TCRdb has only the in-frame clones, and not every one. The sample consists of approximately 140,000 clones, roughly 77% of them appearing once. Sequenced sample: PBMCs. These receptors all stem from a human donor in good health.

This clone was detected a few times. The chain couples TRBV7-2 to TRBJ2-3; tentatively, D is TRBD2 (6 bases). Trimming removed 5 bases at V and 4 bases at J, with 13 bases between. The CDR3 is 14 residues long. Per germline, CDR1 SGHTA and CDR2 FQGNSA. The CDR3 here is CASSMTSMSDTQYF. DNA for the CDR3: TGTGCCAGCAGCATGACTAGTATGTCAGATACGCAGTATTTT.

The genes are TRBV4-3 and TRBJ2-2; D is possibly TRBD1 (5 bases). This CDR3 has 15 amino acids. Trimming took off 1 base at V and 6 bases at J, with 12 bases between the two ends. The germline V gene encodes CDR1 LGHNA and CDR2 YSLEER. DNA for the CDR3: TGCGCCAGCAGCCAAGCCAGGGAAATGCCCGGGGAGCTGTTTTTT. Translating it yields CASSQAREMPGELFF.

The chain uses TRBV27 and TRBJ2-1; 7 positions match TRBD2. J was trimmed by 0 bases and V by 5 bases; bases with no gene match: 10. The germline V gene has CDR1 MNHEY and CDR2 SMNVEV (reference sequence). The CDR3 sequence is 17 residues long. The CDR3 bases are TGTGCCAGCAGTCTCTTTAGCGGGTATAGCTCCTACAATGAGCAGTTCTTC. The encoded protein is CASSLFSGYSSYNEQFF.

J is TRBJ2-2 and V is TRBV5-1; tentatively, D is TRBD1 (6 bases). Germline V lookup: CDR1 SGHRS, CDR2 YFSETQ. The ends were cut back, 5 bases at V and 5 bases at J, with 16 bases in the middle. This CDR3 is 15 amino acids long. CDR3 sequence reads: CASRRDTDLTGELFF. The CDR3 DNA reads as TGCGCCAGCAGGAGGGACACCGACCTTACCGGGGAGCTGTTTTTT.

The chain has TRBV28 and TRBJ1-3; no definite D call. CDR1 and CDR2 (germline): MDHEN, SYDVKM. The CDR3 contains 14 residues. The ends were cut back, 4 bases at V and 4 bases at J, with 11 bases in the middle. CDR3 residues: CASSSPLTGNTIYF. CDR3 nucleotide sequence: TGTGCCAGCAGTTCCCCATTAACAGGAAACACCATATATTTT.

This sequence joins TRBV30 and TRBJ1-5; D is unclear. The V end was cut by 4 bases, the J end by 0 bases, with 10 bases between. The CDR3 is made up of 14 amino acids. Germline loops: CDR1 GTSNPN, CDR2 SVGIG (reference sequence). CDR3 DNA: TGTGCCTGGAAAGCGGAGTATAGCAATCAGCCCCAGCATTTT. Its protein product is CAWKAEYSNQPQHF.

J is TRBJ1-2 and V is TRBV12-5; D might be TRBD1 (6 bases). Trimming left V 1 base short and J 5 bases short, with 20 bases between. Germline V lookup: CDR1 LGHNT, CDR2 FRNRAP. The CDR3 loop spans 17 amino acids. CDR3 nucleotide sequence: TGTGCTAGTGGTTTGGCGTCACTCCCAGGGGCCGGGTATGGCTACACCTTC. This codes for CASGLASLPGAGYGYTF.

This chain joins TRBV7-9 and TRBJ1-2; D is unclear. Trimming took off 1 base at V and 0 bases at J, with 9 bases between the two ends. In germline, CDR1 is SEHNR, CDR2 FQNEAQ (reference sequence). This CDR3 has 15 residues. The chain's CDR3 is CASSLVQASNYGYTF. CDR3 nucleotides: TGTGCCAGCAGCTTAGTGCAGGCTTCTAACTATGGCTACACCTTC.

CDR3 residues: CASSWGLAGGVNEQFF. The CDR3 DNA is TGCGCCAGCAGCTGGGGACTAGCGGGAGGCGTCAATGAGCAGTTCTTC. The genes are TRBV5-1 and TRBJ2-1; 15 bases align to TRBD2. Germline assignment: CDR1 SGHRS and CDR2 YFSETQ. This CDR3 comprises 16 residues. The V segment lost 3 bases and the J segment 6 bases; nucleotides outside the gene matches: 4.

This chain connects TRBV30 to TRBJ2-7; D ambiguous. Germline CDR1 GTSNPN, CDR2 SVGIG (reference sequence). The CDR3 spans 12 residues. V was pared by 4 bases and J by 1 base, with 8 bases between. CDR3 region: CAWTGGSYEQYF. CDR3 bases: TGTGCCTGGACAGGTGGATCCTACGAGCAGTACTTC.

The rearrangement joins TRBV6-5 to TRBJ1-5; TRBD1 agrees at 11 bases. V shed 6 bases and J 4 bases; nucleotides not matched to a gene: 2. Looked up from germline, CDR1 is MNHEY and CDR2 is SVGAGI. This CDR3 spans 14 amino acids. The CDR3, as DNA: TGTGCCAGCAGGAGGGACAGGGGGAATCAGCCCCAGCATTTT. Protein product: CASRRDRGNQPQHF.

This chain joins TRBV19 and TRBJ1-2, with no clear D. V lost 3 bases and J lost 8, with 16 bases in between. This CDR3 comprises 14 residues. Germline assignment: CDR1 LNHDA and CDR2 SQIVND (reference sequence). In DNA, the CDR3 is TGTGCCAGTAGTATTCCCGACTCCATAAGAGGCTACACCTTC. Translation: CASSIPDSIRGYTF.

As DNA, the CDR3 is TGTGCCACCAGCAGAGGAGCAGGAATTTACGAGCAGTACTTC. It is translated as CATSRGAGIYEQYF. This chain connects TRBV15 to TRBJ2-7, with D hard to call. Looked up from germline, CDR1 is LNHNV and CDR2 is YYDKDF (reference sequence). The CDR3 is made up of 14 amino acids. The ends were cut back, 1 base at V and 4 bases at J, with 11 bases in the middle.

This clone was observed a handful of times. This rearrangement joins TRBV5-1 to TRBJ2-5, with 7 bases identical to TRBD1. The DNA end lines up better with TRBJ2-7; the J call may be wrong. The CDR3 runs to 12 residues. The germline CDR1 and CDR2 sequences are SGHRS and YFSETQ. This CDR3 reads CASSLGTAEQYF. CDR3 sequence (DNA): TGCGCCAGCAGCCTCGGGACAGCCGAGCAGTACTTC.

The genes are TRBV19 and TRBJ2-3; 9 nucleotides match TRBD2. Germline CDR1 LNHDA, CDR2 SQIVND (reference sequence). V was pared by 4 bases and J by 4 bases, with 3 bases of the junction left unmatched. The CDR3 extends over 14 amino acids. CDR3 in DNA: TGTGCCAGTAGTAGGGCGGGAGGGCCAGATACGCAGTATTTT. Its translation is CASSRAGGPDTQYF. Drawing the rest from reference TRBV19 and TRBJ2-3, the complete variable domain is DGGITQSPKYLFRKEGQNVTLSCEQNLNHDAMYWYRQDPGQGLRLIYYSQIVNDFQKGDIAEGYSVSREKKESFPLTVTSAQKNPTAFYLCASSRAGGPDTQYFGPGTRLTVL.

The rearrangement joins TRBV6-6 to TRBJ1-2, with no clear D. Looked up from germline, CDR1 is MNHNY and CDR2 is SVGAGI (reference sequence). The CDR3 contains 12 residues. V was trimmed by 5 bases and J by 5 bases, leaving 9 bases between them. CDR3 amino acids: CASSPSLYGYTF. CDR3 bases: TGTGCCAGCAGTCCCAGTTTGTATGGCTACACCTTC.

The rearrangement uses TRBV27 and TRBJ2-1; possibly TRBD2 for D (6 bases). With 7 bases removed from V and 1 base from J, the gap between germline ends came to 11 bases. Germline CDR1 and CDR2: MNHEY and SMNVEV (reference sequence). The CDR3 contains 14 residues. CDR3 in amino acids: CASIGGVSYNEQFF. The CDR3 nucleotides read TGTGCCAGCATTGGAGGGGTTTCCTACAATGAGCAGTTCTTC.

V usage is TRBV30 and J usage is TRBJ1-2, with TRBD1 identical over 11 bases. The ends lost 7 bases at V and 4 bases at J; junction bases unmatched: 17. There are 17 residues in the CDR3. In germline, CDR1 is GTSNPN, CDR2 SVGIG (reference sequence). The CDR3 sequence: CASLVYAPGTGGYGYTF. CDR3 sequence (DNA): TGTGCCTCCCTAGTATATGCCCCGGGGACAGGGGGCTATGGCTACACCTTC.

The chain carries TRBV5-4 and TRBJ2-1; tentative D call: TRBD2 (6 bases). Germline V lookup: CDR1 SGHNT, CDR2 YYREEE (reference sequence). The ends were cut back, 6 bases at V and 8 bases at J, with 18 bases in the middle. The CDR3 is 14 amino acids. CDR3 protein: CASTAFGGDYEQFF. DNA for the CDR3: TGTGCCAGCACCGCCTTCGGAGGGGACTATGAGCAGTTCTTC.

V is TRBV6-6 and J is TRBJ2-7, with D maybe TRBD2 (6 bases). Germline V lookup: CDR1 MNHNY, CDR2 SVGAGI (reference sequence). The CDR3 sequence is 12 residues long. Trimming cost V 7 bases and J 0 bases, with 7 bases left between them. The DNA of the CDR3 is TGTGCCAGCACGGGGGACTCCTACGAGCAGTACTTC. Amino acid sequence: CASTGDSYEQYF.

The chain employs TRBV6-5 and TRBJ1-2, with no clear D. The V end lost 8 bases, the J end lost 5 bases, and 12 bases lay between the germline ends. The CDR3 spans 12 residues. Looked up from germline, CDR1 is MNHEY and CDR2 is SVGAGI. CDR3 in amino acids: CASGEVLYGYTF. CDR3 bases: TGTGCCAGCGGGGAGGTACTTTATGGCTACACCTTC.

A word on this clone: This specimen includes other DNA sequences encoding the same CDR3. J is TRBJ1-1 and V is TRBV19, with D perhaps TRBD1 (5 bases). V dropped 4 bases and J dropped 3 bases, with 9 bases sitting between them. CDR1 and CDR2 (germline): LNHDA, SQIVND (reference sequence). This CDR3 is 13 amino acids long. As DNA, the CDR3 is TGTGCCAGTAGTACGACAGTAGACACTGAAGCTTTCTTT. Translating it yields CASSTTVDTEAFF.

The chain uses TRBV7-8 and TRBJ1-6; TRBD1 aligns across 7 bases. Germline CDR1 SGHVS, CDR2 FQNEAQ. The CDR3 is made up of 16 amino acids. Losses at the gene ends were 6 bases for V and 1 base for J; bases not matched to a gene: 6. Here the CDR3 reads CASSDTGASYNSPLHF. Written as DNA, the CDR3 is TGTGCCAGCAGTGATACAGGGGCATCCTATAATTCACCCCTCCACTTT.

This rearrangement joins TRBV27 to TRBJ2-7, with a tentative D call TRBD2 (6 bases). The CDR3 consists of 15 residues. The germline V gene encodes CDR1 MNHEY and CDR2 SMNVEV (reference sequence). V was trimmed by 4 bases and J by 3 bases, leaving 16 bases between them. In DNA form, the CDR3 reads TGTGCCAGCAGTTCGGACTCCGGGAGTAACTACGAGCAGTACTTC. It specifies CASSSDSGSNYEQYF.

The V call is TRBV10-3, the J call TRBJ2-7; 7 bases are a match to TRBD2. CDR1 ENHRY and CDR2 SYGVKD come from the germline V gene. Trimming at V came to 6 bases and at J to 2 bases, leaving 13 bases not matched to a gene. The CDR3 totals 16 residues. CDR3 residues: CAIRGGEGRGTYEQYF. CDR3 in DNA: TGTGCCATCAGGGGCGGGGAGGGCCGGGGTACCTACGAGCAGTACTTC.

This chain joins TRBV7-7 and TRBJ2-5, with D possibly TRBD1 on 6 matching bases. Germline V gene lookup returns CDR1 SSHAT and CDR2 FNYEAQ (reference sequence). CDR3 length: 11 amino acids. Here the CDR3 DNA reads TGTGCGGTAGGACAGCAAGAGACCCAGTACTTC. This encodes CAVGQQETQYF.

This clone was detected only once. The chain joins TRBV6-1 to TRBJ2-1; D uncertain. From germline, CDR1 is MNHNS and CDR2 SASEGT. The V end lost 4 bases, the J end lost 0 bases, and 10 bases lay between the germline ends. The CDR3 is 15 amino acids. CDR3 DNA sequence: TGTGCCAGCAGTGTACTGGTGAGCTCCTACAATGAGCAGTTCTTC. It specifies CASSVLVSSYNEQFF.

The V and J genes are TRBV19 and TRBJ2-1, with TRBD2 matching 16 bases. V shed 5 bases, J shed 2 bases, and the junction held 12 bases outside the gene matches. Germline V gene data show CDR1 as LNHDA and CDR2 as SQIVND (reference sequence). This CDR3 is 20 amino acids long. The CDR3 DNA follows: TGTGCCAGTAGTCCCTTAGGAGTGGGGACTAGCGGGAGGGCCTACAATGAGCAGTTCTTC. Protein product: CASSPLGVGTSGRAYNEQFF.

The chain carries TRBV30 and TRBJ1-5; the match to TRBD1 covers 8 bases. The V gene end was trimmed by 1 base and the J gene end by 1 base; junction bases not matched to a gene: 15. Germline values: CDR1 GTSNPN, CDR2 SVGIG (reference sequence). This CDR3 has 19 residues. The CDR3 reads CAWSDPHTGGVGSNQPQHF. Here the CDR3 DNA reads TGTGCCTGGAGTGACCCACATACAGGGGGAGTAGGGAGCAATCAGCCCCAGCATTTT.

The J gene is TRBJ2-3, the V gene TRBV19; TRBD2 agrees at 10 bases. V lost 6 bases, J lost 5 bases, and 8 bases stayed unmatched. CDR3 size: 15 residues. CDR1 and CDR2 (germline): LNHDA, SQIVND (reference sequence). CDR3 region: CASSGPGTSVDTQYF. The CDR3 coding sequence is TGTGCCAGTAGCGGTCCCGGGACTAGCGTAGATACGCAGTATTTT.

This clone was counted once. The chain carries TRBV29-1 and TRBJ2-3; 8 bases are a match to TRBD1. CDR3 length: 14 residues. Germline loops: CDR1 SQVTM, CDR2 ANQGSEA. With V trimmed by 0 bases and J by 5 bases, 4 bases remained unmatched. The CDR3 is CSVEDTGGGDTQYF. CDR3 nucleotides: TGCAGCGTTGAAGATACAGGGGGTGGAGATACGCAGTATTTT.

This clone was found once. The rearrangement uses TRBV19 and TRBJ2-5, with 9 bases that match TRBD2. The ends lost 3 bases at V and 5 bases at J; junction bases unmatched: 10. The germline CDR1 and CDR2 sequences are LNHDA and SQIVND (reference sequence). The CDR3 consists of 16 residues. In DNA form, the CDR3 reads TGTGCCAGTAGTATTAGTGGGGCGGGAGGGCCGGAGACCCAGTACTTC. It encodes CASSISGAGGPETQYF.